Shown below are 14 T cell receptor beta chains from a single sample sequenced in a study of cytomegalovirus exposure and HLA in healthy donors. The PCR ran on 60 Vbeta and 13 Jbeta primers. Data came from immunoSEQ multiplex PCR; TCRdb stores just in-frame clones and leaves some out. Among under 200,000 clones, about 70% were seen once, and the ten largest hold about 1.7%. Sequencing was done on a sample of PBMCs. The source of these receptors is a woman in her 30s in good health and CMV-seronegative.

The CDR3 nucleotides read TGTGCCAGCAGCTTAGGTAACAGCTATGGCTACACCTTC. This codes for CASSLGNSYGYTF. V is TRBV7-2 and J is TRBJ1-2; the D is unclear. CDR3 length: 13 amino acids. Trimming shortened V by 1 base and J by 4 bases, and 7 bases separated the two germline ends. CDR1 is SGHTA, CDR2 FQGNSA, per germline.

The chain carries TRBV5-1 and TRBJ2-3, with D perhaps matching TRBD2 (6 bases). CDR1 is SGHRS, CDR2 YFSETQ, per germline. The CDR3 has 15 residues. Trimming shortened V by 0 bases and J by 14 bases, and 22 bases separated the two germline ends. In nucleotides, the CDR3 is TGCGCCAGCAGCTTGGATTTCCCGTCGGGGACTCCGAGGTATTTT. Its protein product is CASSLDFPSGTPRYF.

This clone has only one observation. V is TRBV5-6 and J is TRBJ2-2; the D is unclear. Trimming stripped 0 bases from V and 1 base from J, with 10 bases between. The CDR3 spans 16 residues. CDR1 and CDR2 (germline): SGHDT, YYEEEE. In nucleotides, the CDR3 is TGTGCCAGCAGCTTGGAAGACAAATTGAACACCGGGGAGCTGTTTTTT. As protein: CASSLEDKLNTGELFF.

The chain carries TRBV2 and TRBJ2-7; D uncertain. The CDR3 runs 14 residues. The V and J ends lost 3 bases and 4 bases respectively, with 13 bases between them. Germline V gives CDR1 SNHLY, CDR2 FYNNEI. The CDR3 sequence is CASSDWASSYEQYF. The CDR3 nucleotides read TGTGCCAGCAGTGATTGGGCCAGTTCGTACGAGCAGTACTTC.

The chain recombines TRBV18 with TRBJ2-2; no clear D gene. Trimming took off 2 bases at V and 6 bases at J, with 7 bases between the two ends. The germline V gene encodes CDR1 KGHSH and CDR2 LQKENI. The CDR3 sequence is 13 residues long. CDR3 loop: CASSPSVAGELFF. The DNA of the CDR3 is TGTGCCAGCTCACCATCTGTCGCCGGGGAGCTGTTTTTT.

The chain carries TRBV19 and TRBJ1-3, with no clear D. V was trimmed by 7 bases and J by 2 bases, leaving 6 bases between them. This CDR3 has 12 residues. Germline values: CDR1 LNHDA, CDR2 SQIVND (reference sequence). CDR3 sequence: CASNQAGNTIYF. DNA of the CDR3: TGTGCCAGTAACCAGGCTGGAAACACCATATATTTT.

This clone occurred a few times. The CDR3: CASSEAGRGLPYEQYF. The CDR3 bases are TGTGCCAGCAGTGAAGCGGGCAGGGGGCTTCCCTACGAGCAGTACTTC. The rearrangement joins TRBV6-1 to TRBJ2-7; 8 bases match TRBD1. V lost 0 bases, J lost 2 bases, and 6 bases stayed unmatched. Germline lookup yields CDR1 MNHNS and CDR2 SASEGT. This CDR3 has 16 residues.

The chain is built from TRBV5-6 and TRBJ2-7; 13 nucleotides agree with TRBD2. Germline assignment: CDR1 SGHDT and CDR2 YYEEEE. V shed 4 bases, J shed 6 bases, and the junction held 7 bases outside the gene matches. There are 15 residues in the CDR3. The CDR3 is CASSGGTSGTIEQYF. Here the CDR3 DNA reads TGTGCCAGCAGCGGAGGGACTAGCGGGACTATCGAGCAGTACTTC.

V is TRBV30 and J is TRBJ2-3, with TRBD1 matching 11 bases. The germline CDR1 and CDR2 sequences are GTSNPN and SVGIG (reference sequence). J lost 6 bases, V lost 5 bases, and 4 bases had no gene match. The length of the CDR3 is 13 residues. The CDR3 region is CAWGTGGADTQYF. Here the CDR3 DNA reads TGTGCCTGGGGGACAGGGGGAGCCGATACGCAGTATTTT.

This chain uses TRBV4-1 with TRBJ2-5; 9 bases are a match to TRBD1. J was trimmed by 5 bases and V by 5 bases; bases with no gene match: 6. Germline V lookup: CDR1 MGHRA, CDR2 YSYEKL. The CDR3 consists of 14 residues. The CDR3 loop reads CASSDTGGVETQYF. The DNA for the CDR3 is TGCGCCAGCAGCGACACAGGGGGCGTGGAGACCCAGTACTTC.

CDR3 amino acids: CASIVPHRHSNQPQHF. The CDR3 DNA follows: TGTGCCAGCATAGTCCCCCACAGGCATAGCAATCAGCCCCAGCATTTT. The chain combines TRBV6-4 with TRBJ1-5, with D possibly TRBD1 on 5 matching bases. CDR3 size: 16 residues. Germline lookup yields CDR1 MRHNA and CDR2 SNTAGT. With 7 bases removed from V and 0 bases from J, the gap between germline ends came to 16 bases.

This sequence joins TRBV5-1 and TRBJ1-1; D uncertain. Trimming took 1 base from V and 0 from J, leaving 13 bases between them. The germline gives CDR1 SGHRS, CDR2 YFSETQ. The CDR3 extends over 16 amino acids. CDR3: CASSLSVNNMNTEAFF. CDR3 sequence (DNA): TGCGCCAGCAGCTTGTCTGTAAATAACATGAACACTGAAGCTTTCTTT. Drawing the rest from reference TRBV5-1 and TRBJ1-1, the complete variable domain is KAGVTQTPRYLIKTRGQQVTLSCSPISGHRSVSWYQQTPGQGLQFLFEYFSETQRNKGNFPGRFSGRQFSNSRSEMNVSTLELGDSALYLCASSLSVNNMNTEAFFGQGTRLTVV.

CDR3 residues: CASSLVLREARNTEAFF. DNA for the CDR3: TGTGCCAGCAGCTTAGTCCTCAGGGAGGCGAGGAACACTGAAGCTTTCTTT. V is TRBV11-2 and J is TRBJ1-1; a possible D gene is TRBD1 (5 bases). The CDR3 loop spans 17 amino acids. V was cut by 1 base and J by 1 base, with 16 bases left in between. The germline gives CDR1 SGHAT, CDR2 FQNNGV.

The chain carries TRBV7-3 and TRBJ2-7; maybe TRBD1 (5 bases). Trimming took 6 bases from V and 4 from J, leaving 16 bases between them. The germline V gene has CDR1 SGHTA and CDR2 FQGTGA. This CDR3 region has 14 residues. Here the CDR3 DNA reads TGTGCCAGCAGTCCGCGGCCAGCAGGGTACGAGCAGTACTTC. Translated: CASSPRPAGYEQYF.